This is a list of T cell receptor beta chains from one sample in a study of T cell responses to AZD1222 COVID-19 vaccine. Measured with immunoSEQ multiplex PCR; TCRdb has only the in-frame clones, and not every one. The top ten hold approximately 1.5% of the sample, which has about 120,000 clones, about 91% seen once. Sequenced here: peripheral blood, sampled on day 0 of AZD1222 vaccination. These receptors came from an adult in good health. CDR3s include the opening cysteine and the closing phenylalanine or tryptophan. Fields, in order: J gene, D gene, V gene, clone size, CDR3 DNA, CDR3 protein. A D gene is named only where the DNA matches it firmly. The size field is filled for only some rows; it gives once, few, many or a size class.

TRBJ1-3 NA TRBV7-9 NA TGTGCCAGCAGCTTGGGCAGGGGCTCTGGAAACACCATATATTTT CASSLGRGSGNTIYF
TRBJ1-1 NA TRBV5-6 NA TGTGCCAGCAACCAGGGATTAAACTGGGGCACTGAAGCTTTCTTT CASNQGLNWGTEAFF
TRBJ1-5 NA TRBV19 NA TGTGCCGCCCAGGGGCAGGGCAATCAGCCCCAGCATTTT CAAQGQGNQPQHF
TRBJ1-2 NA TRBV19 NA TGTGCCAGTAGTCTCCCACCTGGCTACACCTTC CASSLPPGYTF
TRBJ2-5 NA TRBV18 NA TGTGCCAGCTCACCACCGGGGGGAGAGACCCAGTACTTC CASSPPGGETQYF
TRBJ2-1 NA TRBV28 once TGTGCCAGCAGCCGGGGAGGGGGCGGCTACAATGAGCAGTTCTTC CASSRGGGGYNEQFF
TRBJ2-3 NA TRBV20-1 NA TGCAGTGCTAGTGGGCGGGCTATCTTAGATACGCAGTATTTT CSASGRAILDTQYF
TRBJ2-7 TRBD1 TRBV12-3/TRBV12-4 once TGTGCCAGCAGTCGGACAGGCGCCTACGAGCAGTACTTC CASSRTGAYEQYF
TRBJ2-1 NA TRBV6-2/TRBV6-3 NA TGTGCCAGCAGCCGATCGGGGGACTCCTACAATGAGCAGTTCTTC CASSRSGDSYNEQFF
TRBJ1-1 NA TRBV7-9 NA TGTGCCAGCAGTCTGGGAGAGAACACTGAAGCTTTCTTT CASSLGENTEAFF
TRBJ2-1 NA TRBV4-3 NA TGCGCCAGCAGCCAAGATCGCCCCCCTCCTGAGCAGTTCTTC CASSQDRPPPEQFF
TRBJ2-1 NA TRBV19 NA TGTGCCAGTAGTATTGCAGTTACCTACAATGAGCAGTTCTTC CASSIAVTYNEQFF
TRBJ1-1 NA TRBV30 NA TGTGCCTGGAGAATAAACTGGGGAACTGAAGCTTTCTTT CAWRINWGTEAFF
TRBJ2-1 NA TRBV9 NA TGTGCCAGCAGCCCGGGGACTCGCCCGGATGAGCAGTTCTTC CASSPGTRPDEQFF
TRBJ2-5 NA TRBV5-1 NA TGCGCCAGCAGCTTGGAGCGGATCCAAGAGACCCAGTACTTC CASSLERIQETQYF
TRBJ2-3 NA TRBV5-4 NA TGTGCCAGCAGCTTGGATGTGGGGCGAAGCACAGATACGCAGTATTTT CASSLDVGRSTDTQYF
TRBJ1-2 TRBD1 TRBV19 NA TGTGCCAGTTATTCCGGGACAGGGAATGGCTACACCTTC CASYSGTGNGYTF
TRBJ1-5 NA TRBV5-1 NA TGCGCCAGCAGATGGGACCGAGATCAGCCCCAGCATTTT CASRWDRDQPQHF
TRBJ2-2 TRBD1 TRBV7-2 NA TGTGCCAGCAGCCTCGGACAGGGGGGTGCGGGGGAGCTGTTTTTT CASSLGQGGAGELFF
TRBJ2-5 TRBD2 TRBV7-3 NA TGTGCCAGCAGCTCAGGCGGAACGAGCGGGGGCTTCCAAGAGACCCAGTACTTC CASSSGGTSGGFQETQYF
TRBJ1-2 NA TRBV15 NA TGTGCCACCAGCAGAGGCCCAGCGTATGGCTACACCTTC CATSRGPAYGYTF
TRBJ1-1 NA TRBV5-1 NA TGCGCCAGCAGCCCTGAGGGGAGGGACACTGAAGCTTTCTTT CASSPEGRDTEAFF
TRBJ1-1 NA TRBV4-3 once TGCGCCAGCAGCCAAGAGGGGGGCTATGCGGGAACTGAAGCTTTCTTT CASSQEGGYAGTEAFF
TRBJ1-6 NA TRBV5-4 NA TGTGCCAGCAGCTTGGGACAGACCAATTCACCCCTCCACTTT CASSLGQTNSPLHF
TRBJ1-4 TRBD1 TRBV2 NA TGTGCCAGCAGTCCCGGGACAGGGGGCCGTAGTCTGTTTTTT CASSPGTGGRSLFF
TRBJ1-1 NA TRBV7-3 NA TGTGCCAGCAGCACGTATAGGGGAACTGAAGCTTTCTTT CASSTYRGTEAFF
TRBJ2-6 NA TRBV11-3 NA TGTGCCAGCAGCTTAGTGGAGGGGGGTTGGGCCAACGTCCTGACTTTC CASSLVEGGWANVLTF
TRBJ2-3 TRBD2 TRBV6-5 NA TGTGCCAGCAAGCGGGAGCGGGGCACAGATACGCAGTATTTT CASKRERGTDTQYF
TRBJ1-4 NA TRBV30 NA TGTGCCTGGAGTGCCGCATTGGGGGAAAAACTGTTTTTT CAWSAALGEKLFF
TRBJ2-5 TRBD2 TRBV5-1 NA TGCGCCAGCAGCTCCGGGACTAGTCAGACCCAGTACTTC CASSSGTSQTQYF
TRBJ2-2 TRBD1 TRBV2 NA TGTGCCAGCAGTGACGTGGACAGGGTCACCGGGGAGCTGTTTTTT CASSDVDRVTGELFF